This TCR beta chain comes out of a study of T cells in women clearing cervical HPV infection. In the study overall: Cases were women with histologically confirmed HPV16-related CIN3 or worse, including a couple of invasive cancers.

CDR1 and CDR2 from the germline V gene are SGHRS and YFSETQ. CDR3 size: 14 residues. The V end was cut by 4 bases, the J end by 6 bases, with 11 bases between. This table comes from immunoSEQ multiplex PCR, and its TCRdb copy is limited to in-frame clones, with some not included. The sample table sets out 30,000 or so clones. In regard to this clone: The CDR3 end lies 3 residues beyond the end of the read and is filled in from the germline J gene.

The clonotype originates from a woman aged 18 to 69 with a cervical HPV16 infection that either progressed to CIN3+ or cleared (not recorded which). Material for sequencing was blood buffy coat. This chain connects TRBV5-1 to TRBJ1-6, with D maybe TRBD1 (6 bases). Here the CDR3 reads CASSIRTANSPLHF. CDR3 bases read: TGCGCCAGCAGCATCCGGACAGCTAATTCACCC.